This TCR beta chain came from a study of blood T cell repertoires in COVID-19. The germline V gene has CDR1 GTSNPN and CDR2 SVGIG (reference sequence). The CDR3 contains 19 residues. The V gene lost 0 bases and the J gene lost 0 bases, with 18 bases spanning the gap. Only in-frame clones appear in the TCRdb table, and some are missing; sequencing was by immunoSEQ multiplex PCR. The data show approximately 71,000 clones, over 60% seen once. This clone was seen only a few times. The gene calls are TRBV30 and TRBJ1-6; a possible D gene is TRBD1 (5 bases). The specimen was peripheral blood. This clonotype originated in a human donor in a cohort sampled during active COVID-19. The CDR3 bases are TGTGCCTGGAGTGTGTCGGGACTCCGATCGGGCTCCTATAATTCACCCCTCCACTTT. Amino acids: CAWSVSGLRSGSYNSPLHF.